The source of this TCR beta chain is a study of cytomegalovirus exposure and HLA in healthy donors (dated by TCRdb to between 2016 and 2019). A note on the overall study: An earlier analysis of approximately 600 of the donors reported 250 to 350 Gb of sequence data and 117 million unique TCR beta sequences from roughly 200 million T cells. An early release that covered about 600 HLA-typed donors contained around 300 gigabases of sequencing data and 80 million or so unique TCR sequences. Of the roughly 390 genotyped donors, roughly 76% were placed in the genetic ancestry cluster associated with self-reported Caucasian donors. The study aimed to test whether signatures of past pathogen exposure could be identified by cataloging public T cell receptors. Using immunosequencing, the study profiled T cell repertoires from 666 subjects and related those repertoires to cytomegalovirus serostatus. Along with the roughly 670-subject first cohort, a separate validation cohort of over 90 different subjects was used. High-throughput TCR immunosequencing, statistical association of individual TCRs with disease status, and machine learning were combined to predict cytomegalovirus infection status. To study patterns of TCR occurrence, a later analysis re-analyzed previously published TCR beta repertoires from around 670 donors and added high-resolution HLA genotyping. The later analysis used no new phenotypic data to find candidate immune exposures, relying instead on TCR beta sequences and their occurrence across donors. In an earlier analysis of roughly 580 of the donors, high-throughput TCR beta sequencing was used to judge whether each TCR beta V gene segment behaved as functional or pseudogenic. Alongside the repertoire data, information on donor age, sex, ethnicity and CMV serostatus was compiled. A later genetic analysis took genome-wide SNP genotypes for about 60% of the roughly 670 donors and used that subset as a discovery cohort. Every discovery cohort repertoire had been produced on one sequencing platform. Both class I and class II loci were covered by HLA typing, at four-digit resolution. Typing coverage differed by locus: A, B, C, DRB1 and DQB1 were typed in about 620-640 donors, DQA1 in roughly 510, DPA1 in roughly 590, and DPB1 in 450 to 480. Four to six DR-DQ haplotypes were handled as single units for association and clustering because linkage in the cohort was strong. Across under 500 genotyped donors of the cohort, an average of roughly 250,000 unique TCR beta nucleotide sequences per donor were sequenced, and approximately 17% of those sequences were non-productive.

Libraries were prepared through the immunoSEQ multiplex PCR assay. For the multiplex PCR, a mixture combining 60 forward primers for TCR Vbeta segments and 13 reverse primers for TCR Jbeta segments was used. The CDR3 region of rearranged TCR beta genes was amplified from genomic DNA with a multiplex PCR assay. The amplified TCR beta libraries were sequenced on the Illumina HiSeq System as 87-base-pair reads. Regarding the original processing steps: Across the 600 to 700 repertoires, a later analysis counted some 81 million unique TCR beta chains, about 10 million of which were shared by at least two donors. Raw reads were error-corrected and collapsed into unique sequences by a nearest-neighbor algorithm in which closely related sequences were merged to remove PCR and sequencing errors. To assign V, D and J gene segments, CDR3 sequences were aligned to IMGT reference sequences. Each retained sequence needed at least a six-nucleotide match to both a V gene segment and a J gene segment. Rearrangements were classified as productive when the CDR3 lacked stop codons and remained in frame with V and J, and all other rearrangements were classified as non-productive. CDR3 was defined by IMGT convention, running from the second conserved V-encoded cysteine to the conserved J-encoded phenylalanine. In an earlier analysis of more than 550 of the donors, sequences lacking an unambiguous match to a single V gene segment were excluded. In an earlier analysis of 500 to 750 of the donors, V segments were called functional above 56.7% productive rearrangements and were called segregating when the between-donor standard deviation exceeded 5%. A statistical classification framework was built for diagnosing cytomegalovirus status from the catalog of TCR beta chain sequences. In a later analysis, TCR nucleotide sequences were compared against IMGT/GENE-DB human TR gene sequences so that V and J genes could be assigned. In a later analysis, CDR3 sequences and most-parsimonious VDJ recombination scenarios were assigned using the TCRdist pipeline. A later analysis defined each TCR beta chain by its CDR3 amino acid sequence plus V-gene family, and excluded reads lacking a unique V-gene family. To address suspected cross-contamination and a sequencing artifact, a later analysis removed several hundred highly shared, low-generation-probability nucleotide sequences. In a later analysis, a clonal expansion index was calculated for each public chain from normalized within-repertoire ranks of inferred template counts. In a later analysis, generation probabilities were computed using a VDJ recombination model fitted to out-of-frame rearrangements, and the results were checked against IGoR. In a later analysis, hypergeometric tests were used to score TCR-TCR, TCR-HLA and TCR-CMV co-occurrence, with a repertoire-size bias correction applied to TCR pairs. A later analysis estimated false discovery rates by permuting HLA or CMV assignments 20 times. In a later analysis, co-occurring TCRs were grouped using DBSCAN, and TCRdist sequence similarity was added for clustering within HLA-allele-positive subsets. Repertoires with fewer than 30,000 or more than 120,000 public chains were left out of co-occurrence clustering, as were roughly five repertoires with anomalous nucleotide sharing. TCRdb re-hosts the immuneACCESS table, in-frame sequences only. Its copies lack some clones; in the studies checked, an unresolved V gene accounts for under half of them, and the cause for the rest is not known. That table is the source of V, J and clone size, and D and trimming were worked out from the DNA. The table kept for this sample lists around 200,000 clones. Approximately 0.82% of the sample comes from the top ten.

The cohort consisted of approximately 670 healthy bone marrow donors. At the time of sampling, every cohort member was nominally healthy, though immune exposures that went unrecorded were likely present. The donor was CMV seropositive and belonged to the group of 250 to 350 seropositive cohort members. A peripheral blood sample was provided by each donor, and peripheral blood mononuclear cells were used for TCR beta sequencing. Genomic DNA extraction from the blood cell samples was performed with the Qiagen DNeasy Blood Extraction Kit. V is cut by 5 bases and J by 5 bases, and the space between the germline ends is 27 bases. CDR1 and CDR2, looked up from the germline V gene (reference sequence), are MNHEY and SMNVEV. Taken from cysteine to phenylalanine, the CDR3 has 18 residues. Only the CDR3 DNA is retained, 54 bases long and in frame from the first base. Comments on this clone: The clone's antigen remains unknown.

Study-level results and caveats: A further reported finding was that TCR beta sequences accurately predicted the HLA-A and HLA-B alleles for most subjects in the first cohort. The classifier was reported to diagnose cytomegalovirus status with high specificity and sensitivity in both the original cohort and the validation cohort. Because counts were too low, roughly 17 rarely observed V segments, including chromosome 9 orphons, were left out of the earlier analysis of a few hundred of the donors. In this cohort, only TCR beta chains were sequenced, and detectable features were limited by the absence of alpha or paired-chain data. Linkage disequilibrium might explain the correlated functional status among segregating V segments, but an unknown experimental factor could not be excluded. In a later analysis, TCR association rates were found to vary across HLA loci, with the most associated TCRs seen for DRB1 alleles and the fewest for HLA-C alleles. Across donors, most TCR sequences were observed very rarely, whereas some public TCRs were present in many individuals. Strong co-occurrence of HLA alleles, especially DR and DQ, made assigning TCR associations to individual alleles difficult. Some IMGT-functional V segments, including TRBV6-2 and TRBV6-3, could not be told apart with the 87-base-pair reads, so those segments were excluded. Because HLA typing was missing for some donors at each locus, association tests included only the typed subset. The study listed 164 TCR beta chains as associated with cytomegalovirus. In a later analysis, most CMV-associated TCR beta chains were found to appear HLA-restricted, with HLA associations seemingly driven largely by CMV exposure. A later genetic analysis reported fewer N-insertions in productive TCRs among donors in an Asian-associated ancestry cluster than the approximately 700-donor mean. A later analysis associated approximately 17,000 TCR beta sequences with specific HLA alleles at a false discovery rate of 0.05. An association between a missense DCLRE1C variant and V-gene and J-gene trimming of TCR beta chains was found in a later genetic analysis and replicated in an independent cohort. The only immune exposure information available for the cohort was CMV serostatus. According to the authors, the approach could potentially be generalized to other disease states and immunological phenotypes. According to a later analysis, parvovirus B19, influenza, CMV and Epstein-Barr virus appeared linked to several top co-occurrence clusters. Sequencing depth was assumed to be roughly uniform across donors in the presence/absence analyses, though that assumption may not hold. In vitro tests confirmed that a few of the cytomegalovirus-associated TCR beta chains recognize cytomegalovirus antigens. A group of highly shared sequence variants was considered likely to be a technical artifact of the sequencing pipeline. An earlier analysis of approximately 540 of the donors showed that most TCR beta V segments appeared in productive rearrangements either about 90% or about 30% of the time, which broadly matched IMGT annotations. In a later analysis, HLA-associated TCR beta chains showed more clonal expansion and lower generation probabilities than non-associated chains that were equally common.

The specimen sequenced was PBMCs. In this chain, TRBV27 is recombined with TRBJ2-5; TRBD2 is possibly the D segment (5 matching bases). The origin of this receptor is a young woman in good health and CMV-seropositive. Here the CDR3 is given as CASSAYRVAGGRSETQYF. The DNA reads TGTGCCAGCAGTGCGTACCGGGTAGCCGGAGGAAGGTCGGAGACCCAGTACTTC.